The sequence of this TCR beta chain was determined in a study of T cell changes during pregnancy in multiple sclerosis. The CDR3 is 15 amino acids. CDR1 is SGHAT and CDR2 is FQNNGV in the germline V gene. V was pared by 5 bases and J by 4 bases, with 3 bases of the junction left unmatched. The table came from immunoSEQ multiplex PCR; TCRdb's copy has only in-frame clones and leaves some out. The data show around 100,000 clones, approximately 92% seen once. The gene calls are TRBV11-2 and TRBJ2-7; 15 bases align to TRBD2. Source: peripheral blood, taken after pregnancy. This clonotype was obtained from a female donor with multiple sclerosis, enrolled in a pregnancy study. The CDR3 region has the DNA TGTGCCAGCAGCCCCGGGACTAGCGGGAGGTACGAGCAGTACTTC. This codes for CASSPGTSGRYEQYF.